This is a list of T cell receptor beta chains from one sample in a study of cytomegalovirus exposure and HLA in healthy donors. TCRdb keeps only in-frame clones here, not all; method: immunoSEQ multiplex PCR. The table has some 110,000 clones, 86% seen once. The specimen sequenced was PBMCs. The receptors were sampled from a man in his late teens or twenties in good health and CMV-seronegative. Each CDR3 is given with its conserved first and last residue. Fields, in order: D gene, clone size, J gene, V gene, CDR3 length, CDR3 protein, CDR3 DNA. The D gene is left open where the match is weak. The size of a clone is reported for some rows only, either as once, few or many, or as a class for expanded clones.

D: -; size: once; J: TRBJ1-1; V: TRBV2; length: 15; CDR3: CASSERGGWSTEAFF; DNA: TGTGCCAGCAGTGAAAGGGGGGGCTGGAGCACTGAAGCTTTCTTT
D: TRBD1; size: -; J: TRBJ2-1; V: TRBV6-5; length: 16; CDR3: CASSSQGRGQHNEQFF; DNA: TGTGCCAGCAGTTCTCAAGGCAGGGGGCAACACAATGAGCAGTTCTTC
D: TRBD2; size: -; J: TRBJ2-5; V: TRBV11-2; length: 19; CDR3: CASTYGRGLAGGGGETQYF; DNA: TGTGCCAGCACCTACGGGAGGGGCCTAGCGGGAGGAGGAGGAGAGACCCAGTACTTC
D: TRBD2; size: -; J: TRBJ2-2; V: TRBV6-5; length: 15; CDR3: CASKTRGGGTGELFF; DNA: TGTGCCAGCAAGACACGGGGGGGCGGCACCGGGGAGCTGTTTTTT
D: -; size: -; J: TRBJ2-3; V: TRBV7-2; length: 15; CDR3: CASSLAPGLTDTQYF; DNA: TGTGCCAGCAGCTTAGCTCCGGGACTCACAGATACGCAGTATTTT
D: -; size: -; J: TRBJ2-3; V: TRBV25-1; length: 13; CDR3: CASSIISTDTQYF; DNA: TGTGCCAGCAGTATAATTAGCACAGATACGCAGTATTTT
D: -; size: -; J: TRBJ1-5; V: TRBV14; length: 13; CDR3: CASSYRDGQPQHF; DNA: TGTGCCAGCAGCTACAGGGATGGTCAGCCCCAGCATTTT
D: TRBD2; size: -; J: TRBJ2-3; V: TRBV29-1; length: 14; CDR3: CSASTSGSTDTQYF; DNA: TGCAGCGCCTCAACTAGCGGGAGCACAGATACGCAGTATTTT
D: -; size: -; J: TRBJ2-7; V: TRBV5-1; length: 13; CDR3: CASSFNSYYEQYF; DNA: TGCGCCAGCAGCTTCAACTCCTACTACGAGCAGTACTTC
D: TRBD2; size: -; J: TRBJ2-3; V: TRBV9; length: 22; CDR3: CASSAHIYIWTSGGIGADTQYF; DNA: TGTGCCAGCAGCGCACACATATACATTTGGACTAGCGGGGGAATCGGGGCAGATACGCAGTATTTT
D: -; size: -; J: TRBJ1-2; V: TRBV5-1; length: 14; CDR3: CASSFGGNKDGYTF; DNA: TGCGCCAGCAGCTTTGGGGGCAATAAGGATGGCTACACCTTC
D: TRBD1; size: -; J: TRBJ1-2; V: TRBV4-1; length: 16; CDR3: CASSLNRQGSSYGYTF; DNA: TGCGCCAGCAGCCTCAACCGACAGGGCAGCTCCTATGGCTACACCTTC
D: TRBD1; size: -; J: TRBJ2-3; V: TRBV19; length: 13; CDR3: CASSPTGADTQYF; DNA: TGTGCCAGTAGTCCAACAGGGGCAGATACGCAGTATTTT
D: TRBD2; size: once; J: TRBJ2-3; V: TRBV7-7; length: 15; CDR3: CASSFSGGAADTQYF; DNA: TGTGCTAGCAGCTTTAGCGGGGGGGCCGCAGATACGCAGTATTTT
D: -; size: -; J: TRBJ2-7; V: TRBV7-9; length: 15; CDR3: CASSSSGAPEGKQYF; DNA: TGTGCCAGCAGCTCCTCAGGGGCTCCCGAAGGGAAGCAGTACTTC
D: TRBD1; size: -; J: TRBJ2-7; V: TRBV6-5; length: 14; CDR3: CASSKGQVTYEQYF; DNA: TGTGCCAGCAGTAAGGGACAGGTTACCTACGAGCAGTACTTC
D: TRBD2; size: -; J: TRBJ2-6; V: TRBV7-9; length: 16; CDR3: CASSSEPGGSANVLTF; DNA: TGTGCCAGCAGCTCCGAACCCGGGGGGTCGGCCAACGTCCTGACTTTC
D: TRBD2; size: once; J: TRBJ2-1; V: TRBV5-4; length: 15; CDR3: CASSLFTSGRDEQFF; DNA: TGTGCCAGCAGCTTGTTTACTAGCGGGAGAGATGAGCAGTTCTTC
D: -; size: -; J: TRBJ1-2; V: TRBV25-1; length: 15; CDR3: CASSERVGRNYGYTF; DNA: TGTGCCAGCAGTGAACGGGTAGGGAGAAACTATGGCTACACCTTC
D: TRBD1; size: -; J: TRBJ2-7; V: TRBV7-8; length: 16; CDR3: CASSLAVQRQGSEQYF; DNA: TGTGCCAGCAGCTTAGCGGTCCAGAGACAGGGTTCCGAGCAGTACTTC
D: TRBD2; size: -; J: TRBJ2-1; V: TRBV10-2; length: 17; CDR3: CASSEFPFSGRLNEQFF; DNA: TGCGCCAGCAGTGAGTTCCCTTTTAGCGGGAGGCTCAATGAGCAGTTCTTC
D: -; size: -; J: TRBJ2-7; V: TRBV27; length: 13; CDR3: CASSSTATYEQYF; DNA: TGTGCCAGCAGTTCAACAGCTACCTACGAGCAGTACTTC
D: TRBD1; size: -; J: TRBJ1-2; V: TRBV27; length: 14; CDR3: CASSLSTGEGGYTF; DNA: TGTGCCAGCAGTTTATCCACAGGGGAAGGTGGCTACACCTTC
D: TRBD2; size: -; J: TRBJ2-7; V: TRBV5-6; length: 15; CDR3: CASSLGVAGVHEQYF; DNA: TGTGCCAGCAGCTTGGGGGTTGCGGGGGTCCACGAGCAGTACTTC
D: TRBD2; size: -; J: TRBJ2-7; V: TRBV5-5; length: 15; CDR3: CASSLKGSGNYEQYF; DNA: TGTGCCAGCAGCCTGAAGGGTAGCGGGAACTACGAGCAGTACTTC
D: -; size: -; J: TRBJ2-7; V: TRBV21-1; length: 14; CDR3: CASNWTGTTYEQYF; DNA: TGTGCCAGCAATTGGACAGGGACAACCTACGAGCAGTACTTC
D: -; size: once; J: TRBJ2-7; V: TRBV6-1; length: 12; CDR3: CASSEVAGEQYF; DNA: TGTGCCAGCAGTGAGGTCGCGGGCGAGCAGTACTTC
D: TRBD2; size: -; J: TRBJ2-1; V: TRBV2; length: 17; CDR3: CASSELASGTLQDEQFF; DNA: TGTGCCAGCAGTGAATTGGCTAGCGGGACGCTTCAGGATGAGCAGTTCTTC
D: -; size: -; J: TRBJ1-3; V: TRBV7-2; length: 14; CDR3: CASSLGGAGNTIYF; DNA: TGTGCCAGCAGCTTAGGGGGGGCTGGAAACACCATATATTTT
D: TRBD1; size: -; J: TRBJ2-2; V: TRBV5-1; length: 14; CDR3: CASRDDRGTGELFF; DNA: TGCGCCAGCAGGGATGACAGGGGCACCGGGGAGCTGTTTTTT
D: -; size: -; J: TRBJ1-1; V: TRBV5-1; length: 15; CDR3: CASSSVTGLNTEAFF; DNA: TGCGCCAGCAGCTCAGTTACGGGACTCAACACTGAAGCTTTCTTT
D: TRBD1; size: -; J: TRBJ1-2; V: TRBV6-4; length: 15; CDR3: CASRMGQGYDYGYTF; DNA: TGTGCCAGCAGGATGGGACAGGGTTACGACTACGGCTACACCTTC
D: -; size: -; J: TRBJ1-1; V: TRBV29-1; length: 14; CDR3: CSVEERGVSTEAFF; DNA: TGCAGCGTTGAAGAACGGGGGGTTAGCACTGAAGCTTTCTTT
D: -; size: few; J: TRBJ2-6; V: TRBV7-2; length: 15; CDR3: CASSQRIGGFNVLTF; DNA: TGTGCCAGCAGCCAGAGAATTGGGGGGTTCAACGTCCTGACTTTC
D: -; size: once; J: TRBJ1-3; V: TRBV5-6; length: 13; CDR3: CASSLPGGNTIYF; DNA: TGTGCCAGCAGCTTACCAGGGGGAAACACCATATATTTT
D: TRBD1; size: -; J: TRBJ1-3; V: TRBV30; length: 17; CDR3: CAWSNRGRGLAGNTIYF; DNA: TGTGCCTGGAGTAACAGGGGAAGAGGATTAGCTGGAAACACCATATATTTT
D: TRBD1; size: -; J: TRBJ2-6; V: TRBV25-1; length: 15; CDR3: CASSEQGDGANVLTF; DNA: TGTGCCAGCAGTGAACAGGGGGATGGGGCCAACGTCCTGACTTTC
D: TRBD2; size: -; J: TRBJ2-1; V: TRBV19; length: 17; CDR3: CASSIGGGGSNVNEQFF; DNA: TGTGCCAGTAGTATAGGGGGCGGGGGGAGCAACGTCAATGAGCAGTTCTTC
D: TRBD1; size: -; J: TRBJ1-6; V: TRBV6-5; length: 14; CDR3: CASRTQGSRSPLHF; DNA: TGTGCCAGCAGGACACAGGGGTCGAGATCACCCCTCCACTTT
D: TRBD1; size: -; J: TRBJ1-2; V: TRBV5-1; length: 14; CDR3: CASSSQGADYGYTF; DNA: TGCGCCAGCAGCTCGCAGGGGGCTGACTATGGCTACACCTTC
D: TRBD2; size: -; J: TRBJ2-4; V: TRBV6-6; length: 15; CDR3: CASSGKGTSQNIQYF; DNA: TGTGCCAGCAGTGGGAAGGGGACTAGCCAAAACATTCAGTACTTC